These T cell receptor beta chains were read from a single sample in a study of blood T cell repertoires in COVID-19. Assay used: immunoSEQ multiplex PCR; TCRdb lists only in-frame clones, some missing. The sample carries around 200,000 clones, about nine tenths recorded once. The sequencing input was peripheral blood. These receptor sequences come from a man in his 70s with active or convalescent COVID-19. Both conserved end residues are part of each CDR3. A D gene is named only where the DNA matches it firmly. Size is stated for part of the rows, as once, few or many counts, or as a class when the clone is expanded.

CATRGARTDTQYF	TGTGCCACCAGGGGGGCACGCACAGATACGCAGTATTTT	TRBV15	TRBJ2-3	few	-
CASSGFGTENTEAFF	TGTGCCAGCAGTGGTTTTGGAACAGAGAACACTGAAGCTTTCTTT	TRBV2	TRBJ1-1	-	-
CATSETGPGANTGELFF	TGTGCCACCAGTGAAACAGGCCCAGGCGCGAACACCGGGGAGCTGTTTTTT	TRBV24-1	TRBJ2-2	-	-
CASSPTSSYNEQFF	TGCGCCAGCAGCCCAACTAGCTCCTACAATGAGCAGTTCTTC	TRBV5-1	TRBJ2-1	-	-
CASSFGRGIDDNYGYTF	TGTGCCAGCAGCTTTGGGAGAGGAATCGATGATAACTATGGCTACACCTTC	TRBV7-2	TRBJ1-2	-	-
CSVDRGYNGYTF	TGCAGCGTTGACAGGGGGTACAATGGCTACACCTTC	TRBV29-1	TRBJ1-2	few	TRBD1
CAGSGGSNQPQHF	TGTGCCGGCTCGGGGGGGAGCAATCAGCCCCAGCATTTT	TRBV19	TRBJ1-5	few	-
CASSETSGATNEKLFF	TGTGCCAGCAGTGAAACCTCGGGGGCAACTAATGAAAAACTGTTTTTT	TRBV6-1	TRBJ1-4	-	-
CAWLQPGVRTGELFF	TGTGCCTGGTTACAGCCAGGGGTGAGGACCGGGGAGCTGTTTTTT	TRBV30	TRBJ2-2	-	-
CAWSSGVGNQPQHF	TGTGCCTGGAGTTCGGGGGTCGGCAATCAGCCCCAGCATTTT	TRBV30	TRBJ1-5	-	-
CASSNGTGGYGYTF	TGCGCCAGCAGTAACGGGACAGGGGGTTATGGCTACACCTTC	TRBV5-1	TRBJ1-2	-	TRBD1
CASSKVTPDSYEQYF	TGTGCCAGTAGTAAAGTGACACCAGACTCCTACGAGCAGTACTTC	TRBV19	TRBJ2-7	-	-
CASSEQVGTGEAFF	TGTGCCAGCAGTGAGCAGGTTGGCACTGGCGAAGCTTTCTTT	TRBV6-4	TRBJ1-1	-	-